The entry below describes one TCR beta chain. The CDR3 consists of 14 residues. V shed 3 bases and J shed 7 bases, with 12 bases lying between them. From germline, CDR1 is SGHTA and CDR2 FQGNSA. Per the study methods: Reference gene primers were amplified, and this amplification served to estimate nucleated cell counts. Sequencing used immunoSEQ multiplex PCR; TCRdb keeps in-frame clones, though not all of them. V, J and clone size derive from that table, while D and trimming were established from the DNA sequence. This table holds roughly 80,000 clones, roughly 80% found once. This record comes from a study of blood T cell repertoires in COVID-19.

The rearrangement joins TRBV7-2 to TRBJ1-4; D might be TRBD1 (5 bases). This clonotype originated in a human donor in a cohort sampled during active COVID-19. Sequenced material: peripheral blood. In DNA form, the CDR3 reads TGTGCCAGCAGCTTTACAGGTCCCCTTGAAAAACTGTTTTTT. Translation: CASSFTGPLEKLFF.